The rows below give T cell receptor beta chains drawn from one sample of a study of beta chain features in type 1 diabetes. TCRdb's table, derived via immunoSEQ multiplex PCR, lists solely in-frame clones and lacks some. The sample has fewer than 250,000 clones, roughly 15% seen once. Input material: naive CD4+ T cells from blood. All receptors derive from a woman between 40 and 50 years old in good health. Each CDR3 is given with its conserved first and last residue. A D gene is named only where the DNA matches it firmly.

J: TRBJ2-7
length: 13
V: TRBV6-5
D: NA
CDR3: CASSSLGGYEQYF

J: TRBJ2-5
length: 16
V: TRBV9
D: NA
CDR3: CASSVTGGGAGETQYF

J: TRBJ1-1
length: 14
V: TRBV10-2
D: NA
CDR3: CASRRQVANTEAFF

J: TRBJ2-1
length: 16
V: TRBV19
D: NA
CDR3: CASIGGTGVWNNEQFF

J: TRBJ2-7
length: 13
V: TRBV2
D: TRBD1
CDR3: CASSRQGSYEQYF

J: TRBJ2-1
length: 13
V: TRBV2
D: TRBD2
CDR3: CARGEGRRDEQFF

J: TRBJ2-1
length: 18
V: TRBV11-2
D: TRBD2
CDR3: CASSLYLGTSISYNEQFF

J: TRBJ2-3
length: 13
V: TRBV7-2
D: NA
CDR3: CASSSGSTDTQYF

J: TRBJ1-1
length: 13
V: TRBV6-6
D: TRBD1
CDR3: CASSSGQSREAFF

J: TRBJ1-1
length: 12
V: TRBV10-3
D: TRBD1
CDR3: CAIGTVNTEAFF

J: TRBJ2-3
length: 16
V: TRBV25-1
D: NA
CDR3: CASSAQGGRSTDTQYF

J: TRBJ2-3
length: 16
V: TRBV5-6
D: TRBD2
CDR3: CASSLGLAAITDTQYF

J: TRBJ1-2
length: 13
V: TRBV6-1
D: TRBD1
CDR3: CASRGQGAGGYTF

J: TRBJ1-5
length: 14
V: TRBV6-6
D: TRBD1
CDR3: CASSYYDRDQPQHF

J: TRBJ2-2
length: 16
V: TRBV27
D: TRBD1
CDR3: CASKKLGTGNTGELFF

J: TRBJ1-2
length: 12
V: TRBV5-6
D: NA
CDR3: CASSLRQYGYTF

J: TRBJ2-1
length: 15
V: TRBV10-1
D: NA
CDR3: CASSDRLGSYNEQFF

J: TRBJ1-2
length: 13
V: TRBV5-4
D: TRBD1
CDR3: CASSRDRGNGYTF

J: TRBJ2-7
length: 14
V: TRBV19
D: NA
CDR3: CASSIKAGRREQYF

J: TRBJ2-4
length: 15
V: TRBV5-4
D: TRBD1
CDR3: CASSVDRVAKNIQYF

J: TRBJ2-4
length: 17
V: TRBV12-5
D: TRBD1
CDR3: CASGLVRAQGVKNIQYF

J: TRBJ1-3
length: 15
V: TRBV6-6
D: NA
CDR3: CASSPLLRAGNTIYF

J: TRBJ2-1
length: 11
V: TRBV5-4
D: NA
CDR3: CASSFTDEQFF

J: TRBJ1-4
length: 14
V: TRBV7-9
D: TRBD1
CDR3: CASSAGQYNEKLFF

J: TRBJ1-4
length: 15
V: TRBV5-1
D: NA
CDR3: CASSSTSRGDEKLFF

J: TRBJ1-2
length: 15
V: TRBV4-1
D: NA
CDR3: CASSQAPLRLDGYTF